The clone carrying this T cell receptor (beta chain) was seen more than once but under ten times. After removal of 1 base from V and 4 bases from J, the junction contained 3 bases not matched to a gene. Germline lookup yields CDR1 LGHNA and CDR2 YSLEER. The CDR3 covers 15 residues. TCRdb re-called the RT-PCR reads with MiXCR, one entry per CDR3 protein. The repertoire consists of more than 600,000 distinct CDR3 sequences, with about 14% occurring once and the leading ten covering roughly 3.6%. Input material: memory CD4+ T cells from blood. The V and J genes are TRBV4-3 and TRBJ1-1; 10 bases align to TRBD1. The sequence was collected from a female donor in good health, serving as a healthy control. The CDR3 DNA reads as TGCGCCAGCAGCCAAGTAGGGACAGGGGCCACTGAAGCTTTCTTT. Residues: CASSQVGTGATEAFF.